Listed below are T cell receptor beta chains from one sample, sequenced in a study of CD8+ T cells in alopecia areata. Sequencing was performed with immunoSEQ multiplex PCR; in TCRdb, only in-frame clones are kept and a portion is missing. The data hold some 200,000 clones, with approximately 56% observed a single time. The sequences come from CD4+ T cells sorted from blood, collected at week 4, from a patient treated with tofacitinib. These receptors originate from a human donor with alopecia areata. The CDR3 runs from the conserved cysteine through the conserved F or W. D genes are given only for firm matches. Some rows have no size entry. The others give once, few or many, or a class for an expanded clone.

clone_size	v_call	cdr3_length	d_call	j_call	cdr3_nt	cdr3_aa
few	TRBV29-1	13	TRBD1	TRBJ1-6	TGCAGCGTTTCGACAGGGATACATTCACCCCTCCACTTT	CSVSTGIHSPLHF
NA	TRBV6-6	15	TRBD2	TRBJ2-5	TGTGCCAGCAGTTTGCGGGGGGGGAACCAAGAGACCCAGTACTTC	CASSLRGGNQETQYF
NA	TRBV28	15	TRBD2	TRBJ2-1	TGTGCCAGCAGTCAACTAGCGGGGGGGCTCAATGAGCAGTTCTTC	CASSQLAGGLNEQFF
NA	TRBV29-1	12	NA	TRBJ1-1	TGCAGCGCTGGGGAGGTGAACACTGAAGCTTTCTTT	CSAGEVNTEAFF
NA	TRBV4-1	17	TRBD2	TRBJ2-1	TGCGCCAGCAGCCATTCTATAGGACTAGCGGGGGACAATGAGCAGTTCTTC	CASSHSIGLAGDNEQFF
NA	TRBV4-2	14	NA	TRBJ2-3	TGTGCCAGCAGCCGGACTTTTCGCACAGATACGCAGTATTTT	CASSRTFRTDTQYF
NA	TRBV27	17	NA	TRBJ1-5	TGTGCCAGCAGTTTATATAGGGAGCCACGGGGCAATCAGCCCCAGCATTTT	CASSLYREPRGNQPQHF
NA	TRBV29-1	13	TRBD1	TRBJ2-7	TGCAGCGTCCCGGGACAGAGCTCCTACGAGCAGTACTTC	CSVPGQSSYEQYF
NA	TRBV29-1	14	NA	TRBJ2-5	TGCAGCGTTGATCGGGCAGGGGGAGGAAAGACCCAGTACTTC	CSVDRAGGGKTQYF
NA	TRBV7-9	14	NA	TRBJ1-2	TGTGCCAGCAGCCCATGGACAGATGCCGATGGCTACACCTTC	CASSPWTDADGYTF
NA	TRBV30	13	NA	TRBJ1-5	TGTGCCTGGACCATGGGTGGCAATCAGCCCCAGCATTTT	CAWTMGGNQPQHF
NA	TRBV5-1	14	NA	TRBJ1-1	TGCGCCAGCAGCTTGACCACGAGCTACTCTGAAGCTTTCTTT	CASSLTTSYSEAFF
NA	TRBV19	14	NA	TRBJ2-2	TGTGCCAGTACAAGCGCTCCCAACACCGGGGAGCTGTTTTTT	CASTSAPNTGELFF
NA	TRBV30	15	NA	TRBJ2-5	TGTGCCTGGAGTGTCTTCGGGGGCCGTCAAGAGACCCAGTACTTC	CAWSVFGGRQETQYF
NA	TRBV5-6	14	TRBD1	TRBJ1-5	TGTGCCAGCAGCTTGAAGGGGGCGAATAAGCCCCAGCATTTT	CASSLKGANKPQHF
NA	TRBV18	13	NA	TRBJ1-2	TGTGCCAGCTCTCCCGAGAGGGTCTATGGCTACACCTTC	CASSPERVYGYTF
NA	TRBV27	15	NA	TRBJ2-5	TGTGCCAGCAGTTTAGGCCCTGGCGGCCAAGAGACCCAGTACTTC	CASSLGPGGQETQYF
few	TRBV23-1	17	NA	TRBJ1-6	TGCGCCAGCAGCCAAAGGGCAGACAGCTCCTATAATTCACCCCTCCACTTT	CASSQRADSSYNSPLHF
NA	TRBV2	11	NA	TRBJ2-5	TGTGCCAGCAGTGTACAAGAGACCCAGTACTTC	CASSVQETQYF